Listed below are T cell receptor beta chains from one sample, sequenced in a study of molecular identifiers for immune sequencing clone quantification. One entry per CDR3 protein results from TCRdb running MiXCR on the PCR reads. The sample shows over 550,000 distinct CDR3 sequences, about 25% of them seen only once. The sequencing sample was made of naive CD8+ T cells from blood, with Jurkat cell RNA spiked in. The source of these receptors is a human donor in good health. Some libraries in this study had Jurkat cell RNA spiked in. Each CDR3 is given with its conserved first and last residue. The D gene is left open where the match is weak. Rows give clone size only sometimes, using once, few, many, or a class for an expanded clone.

J,size,V,D,DNA,CDR3
TRBJ2-7,few,TRBV5-1,TRBD2,TGCGCCAGCAGCTTGGCCGTAGTAGCGGGAGCCTACGAGCAGTACTTC,CASSLAVVAGAYEQYF
TRBJ2-3,-,TRBV30,TRBD2,TGTGCCGTGGGACTAGCGGGATCGCCCACAGATACGCAGTATTTT,CAVGLAGSPTDTQYF
TRBJ1-1,once,TRBV13,TRBD1,TGTGCCAGCAGCTCTGACAGGGGGGTGGACTCTGAAGCTTTCTTT,CASSSDRGVDSEAFF
TRBJ1-1,many,TRBV4-3,-,TGCGCCAGCAGCCCTGGACCGGGAATGAACACTGAAGCTTTCTTT,CASSPGPGMNTEAFF
TRBJ1-1,few,TRBV10-1,TRBD1,TGCGCCAGCAGTGGCTCTGGGGACAGGGGTGAAGCTTTCTTT,CASSGSGDRGEAFF
TRBJ1-1,-,TRBV10-3,-,TGTGCCATCGGTGAGTCGACAGCCACAAACACTGAAGCTTTCTTT,CAIGESTATNTEAFF
TRBJ2-7,many,TRBV24-1,-,TGTGCCACCAGTGGGGGGGACGAGCAGTACTTC,CATSGGDEQYF
TRBJ2-1,many,TRBV24-1,-,TGTGCCACCAGTGATTTAGGTGCCCCTAGTGAGCAGTTCTTC,CATSDLGAPSEQFF
TRBJ1-5,few,TRBV6-2/TRBV6-3,-,TGTGCCAGCGATTATCCGGGGCCCCAGCATTTT,CASDYPGPQHF
TRBJ2-3,-,TRBV6-5,TRBD2,TGTGCCAGCAGTCCGATAGCGGGGGGTTACCCAAATACGCAGTATTTT,CASSPIAGGYPNTQYF
TRBJ2-5,many,TRBV4-2,-,TGTGCCAGCAGCCAAGGACAGTTCCAAGAGACCCAGTACTTC,CASSQGQFQETQYF
TRBJ2-1,few,TRBV9,TRBD2,TGTGCCAGCAGCGGATCTGCCGGCGGGAGCTGGGGTGAGCAGTTCTTC,CASSGSAGGSWGEQFF
TRBJ2-7,many,TRBV6-2/TRBV6-3,TRBD2,TGTGCCAGCAGCTCCGGGACTAGCGGGAGGTTCCAAGCCTACGAGCAGTACTTC,CASSSGTSGRFQAYEQYF
TRBJ2-2,-,TRBV4-3,-,TGCGCCAGCAGCCAAGATGGGCCCCGGACGAACACCGGGGAGCTGTTTTTT,CASSQDGPRTNTGELFF
TRBJ2-7,few,TRBV20-1,TRBD2,TGCAGTGCTAGAGAAGATAGCGGGACACTTTACGAGCAGTACTTC,CSAREDSGTLYEQYF
TRBJ2-7,few,TRBV7-9,-,TGTGCCAGCAGCTTAGTAGTTTCAGCCTACTCCTACGAGCAGTACTTC,CASSLVVSAYSYEQYF
TRBJ2-7,many,TRBV20-1,-,TGCAGTGCAAACCGGGACCCCCCCTACGAGCAGTACTTC,CSANRDPPYEQYF
TRBJ2-7,many,TRBV10-3,TRBD2,TGTGCCATCAGTATAGCGGGAGACCTGTACGAGCAGTACTTC,CAISIAGDLYEQYF
TRBJ2-4,many,TRBV7-8,-,TGTGCCAGCAGCTTTGATAGGGTCCCCAAAAACATTCAGTACTTC,CASSFDRVPKNIQYF
TRBJ2-2,few,TRBV29-1,TRBD2,TGCAGCGTTGAAGAGGTTAGCGGGGGGAACACCGGGGAGCTGTTTTTT,CSVEEVSGGNTGELFF
TRBJ2-1,few,TRBV5-1,-,TGCGCCAGCAGCTTTAGCTGGCCTGAGCAGTTCTTC,CASSFSWPEQFF
TRBJ2-3,-,TRBV9,-,TGTGCCAGCAGCGTTGGGCACGCCACAGATACGCAGTATTTT,CASSVGHATDTQYF
TRBJ1-5,few,TRBV6-1,-,TGTGCCAGCAGTGCTCTGGACATGGTCCGCAATCAGCCCCAGCATTTT,CASSALDMVRNQPQHF
TRBJ2-5,few,TRBV4-3,TRBD2,TGCGCCAGCAGCCAAGATCGTAGCGGGGGGGCCAAAGAGACCCAGTACTTC,CASSQDRSGGAKETQYF
TRBJ2-5,many,TRBV7-7,-,TGTGCCAGCAGCCCTCGGGAGCAAGAGACCCAGTACTTC,CASSPREQETQYF
TRBJ2-1,few,TRBV3-1,TRBD2,TGTGCCAGCAGCCAAATTGTCGTAGCGGGAGATGGGTACAATGAGCAGTTCTTC,CASSQIVVAGDGYNEQFF
TRBJ1-1,-,TRBV29-1,-,TGCACCGTTGAAGACACCGAAGCTTTCTTT,CTVEDTEAFF
TRBJ2-3,many,TRBV28,-,TGTGCCAGCAGCTACGGACAGTTCACAGATACGCAGTATTTT,CASSYGQFTDTQYF
TRBJ2-3,few,TRBV12-5,TRBD1,TGTGCTAGTGGTCCCGGGACAGCAGTCACAGATACGCAGTATTTT,CASGPGTAVTDTQYF
TRBJ1-5,few,TRBV2,-,TGTGCCAGCAGAGGACGGGTGCGGGGGAGCAATCAGCCCCAGCATTTT,CASRGRVRGSNQPQHF
TRBJ2-2,-,TRBV7-7,-,TGTGCTAGCAGCCCAGATGTGTCCACCGGGGAGCTGTTTTTT,CASSPDVSTGELFF
TRBJ2-3,once,TRBV9,-,TGTGCCAGCAGCGGTGGGCAGACAAACGCAGATACGCAGTATTTT,CASSGGQTNADTQYF
TRBJ1-5,-,TRBV21-1,-,TGTGCCAGCAGCAACTGTGTAGGGGTGAATCAGCCCCAGCATTTT,CASSNCVGVNQPQHF
TRBJ2-6,many,TRBV2,-,TGTGCCAGCAGTGAATTAACAGGGTATGCTGGGGCCAACGTCCTGACTTTC,CASSELTGYAGANVLTF
TRBJ2-5,-,TRBV7-9,TRBD1,TGTGCCAGCAGCTTCCCCCAGGACAGGGTGTTCAGGGAGACCCAGTACTTC,CASSFPQDRVFRETQYF
TRBJ1-1,few,TRBV6-5,-,TGTGCCAGCAGTTGGAAAGGGGGGGACACTGAAGCTTTCTTT,CASSWKGGDTEAFF
TRBJ2-1,few,TRBV24-1,-,TGTGCCACCAGTGATTCGACTAGTAATGAGCAGTTCTTC,CATSDSTSNEQFF
TRBJ1-6,many,TRBV7-9,-,TGTGCCAGCAGCTTCAGTAATTCACCCCTCCACTTT,CASSFSNSPLHF
TRBJ2-5,few,TRBV7-2,-,TGTGCCAGCAGCTTAGCGGTGACAGGTGTCCAAGAGACCCAGTACTTC,CASSLAVTGVQETQYF
TRBJ1-2,many,TRBV2,-,TGTGCCAGCATTACGGCGGATTATGGCTACACCTTC,CASITADYGYTF
TRBJ1-1,few,TRBV7-2,-,TGTGCCAGCAGCTTAGCCAACCACTGGGGGACTGAAGCTTTCTTT,CASSLANHWGTEAFF
TRBJ1-2,few,TRBV27,-,TGTGCCAGCAGTCCGTTGGGGGGCCTCAACTATGGCTACACCTTC,CASSPLGGLNYGYTF
TRBJ1-1,many,TRBV7-9,-,TGTGCCAGCAGCTTAGTAGCAGGGTCGGGATCAGAAGCTTTCTTT,CASSLVAGSGSEAFF
TRBJ1-2,many,TRBV7-3,-,TGTGCCAGCAGTTCCGGTCCCACCTCATATGGCTACACCTTC,CASSSGPTSYGYTF
TRBJ2-3,many,TRBV20-1,-,TGCAGTGCTAGAGAAGGTAGCGGACCTAGCACAGATACGCAGTATTTT,CSAREGSGPSTDTQYF
TRBJ1-4,few,TRBV29-1,-,TGCAGCGTTGAAGACTCGTCCAGACCTAATGAAAAACTGTTTTTT,CSVEDSSRPNEKLFF
TRBJ2-7,many,TRBV6-5,-,TGTGCCAGCAGTTACTCTGCTGGGGGCGGCGAGCAGTACTTC,CASSYSAGGGEQYF
TRBJ2-7,few,TRBV28,TRBD1,TGTGCCAGCAGGGGGCAGGGGGCTTTCGACGAGCAGTACTTC,CASRGQGAFDEQYF
TRBJ2-3,many,TRBV7-3,TRBD2,TGTGCCAGCAGCCTAATAGCGGGAGTCACAGATACGCAGTATTTT,CASSLIAGVTDTQYF
TRBJ2-2,-,TRBV4-3,TRBD1,TGCGCCAGCAGCCAAGATTCGACAGGGGGAGGGTCCGGGGAGCTGTTTTTT,CASSQDSTGGGSGELFF